These 7 T cell receptor beta chains were sequenced from one sample in a study of blood T cell repertoires in COVID-19. Sequencing used immunoSEQ multiplex PCR; TCRdb keeps in-frame clones, though not all of them. The sample lists 90,000 or so clones, roughly 89% occurring once. The sample taken for sequencing was peripheral blood. Receptors were obtained from a woman aged 55 to 70 with COVID-19, enrolled during active disease.

The V call is TRBV19, the J call TRBJ1-1; 8 nucleotides line up with TRBD1. Germline V gene sequence: CDR1 LNHDA, CDR2 SQIVND (reference sequence). The J segment lost 1 base and the V segment lost 7 bases, leaving 8 bases of the junction unmatched. The CDR3 sequence is 15 residues long. Here the CDR3 DNA reads TGTGCCAGTACCAAATACGGGACAGGGAACACTGAAGCTTTCTTT. Its translation is CASTKYGTGNTEAFF. Full variable domain (missing parts from reference TRBV19 and TRBJ1-1): DGGITQSPKYLFRKEGQNVTLSCEQNLNHDAMYWYRQDPGQGLRLIYYSQIVNDFQKGDIAEGYSVSREKKESFPLTVTSAQKNPTAFYLCASTKYGTGNTEAFFGQGTRLTVV.

The J gene is TRBJ2-3, the V gene TRBV7-2; 8 nucleotides line up with TRBD1. This CDR3 has 15 amino acids. Germline V gene sequence: CDR1 SGHTA, CDR2 FQGNSA. V gave up 5 bases and J gave up 1 base; unmatched junction bases: 5. CDR3 region: CASSPGTGRTDTQYF. In DNA form, the CDR3 reads TGTGCCAGCAGCCCCGGGACAGGACGCACAGATACGCAGTATTTT.

The chain combines TRBV6-4 with TRBJ2-1; no clear D gene. Trimming shortened V by 0 bases and J by 6 bases, and 9 bases separated the two germline ends. This CDR3 has 14 amino acids. Germline V CDR1 and CDR2: MRHNA, SNTAGT. The CDR3, as DNA: TGTGCCAGCAGTGACTCCCACGGAGTCAATGAGCAGTTCTTC. It translates to CASSDSHGVNEQFF.

The chain links TRBV5-6 to TRBJ1-2; D gene uncertain. Germline V lookup: CDR1 SGHDT, CDR2 YYEEEE. The V and J ends lost 0 bases and 4 bases respectively, with 10 bases between them. The CDR3 runs to 14 residues. This CDR3 reads CASSLGASIYGYTF. CDR3 bases: TGTGCCAGCAGCTTGGGGGCCTCGATCTATGGCTACACCTTC.

V usage is TRBV18 and J usage is TRBJ2-3; D gene uncertain. The length of the CDR3 is 14 residues. Trimming left V 3 bases short and J 1 base short, with 8 bases between. Germline V CDR1 and CDR2: KGHSH, LQKENI. CDR3 nucleotide sequence: TGTGCCAGCTCACCTCTCCAGGGCACAGATACGCAGTATTTT. It yields the protein CASSPLQGTDTQYF.

The rearrangement uses TRBV18 and TRBJ2-7; 10 bases fit TRBD1. The CDR3 is 14 residues long. The germline V gene encodes CDR1 KGHSH and CDR2 LQKENI. V shed 3 bases, J shed 5 bases, and the junction held 4 bases outside the gene matches. CDR3 amino acids: CASSPGTGADEQYF. Written as DNA, the CDR3 is TGTGCCAGCTCACCTGGGACAGGGGCTGACGAGCAGTACTTC.

V and J are TRBV10-3 and TRBJ2-7; possibly TRBD1 for D (6 bases). CDR1 and CDR2 from the germline V gene are ENHRY and SYGVKD. V lost 6 bases to trimming and J lost 3 bases, with 15 bases between them. The CDR3 sequence is 14 residues long. Here the CDR3 reads CAIRDHQGFYEQYF. CDR3 sequence (DNA): TGTGCCATCAGGGATCATCAGGGGTTCTACGAGCAGTACTTC.